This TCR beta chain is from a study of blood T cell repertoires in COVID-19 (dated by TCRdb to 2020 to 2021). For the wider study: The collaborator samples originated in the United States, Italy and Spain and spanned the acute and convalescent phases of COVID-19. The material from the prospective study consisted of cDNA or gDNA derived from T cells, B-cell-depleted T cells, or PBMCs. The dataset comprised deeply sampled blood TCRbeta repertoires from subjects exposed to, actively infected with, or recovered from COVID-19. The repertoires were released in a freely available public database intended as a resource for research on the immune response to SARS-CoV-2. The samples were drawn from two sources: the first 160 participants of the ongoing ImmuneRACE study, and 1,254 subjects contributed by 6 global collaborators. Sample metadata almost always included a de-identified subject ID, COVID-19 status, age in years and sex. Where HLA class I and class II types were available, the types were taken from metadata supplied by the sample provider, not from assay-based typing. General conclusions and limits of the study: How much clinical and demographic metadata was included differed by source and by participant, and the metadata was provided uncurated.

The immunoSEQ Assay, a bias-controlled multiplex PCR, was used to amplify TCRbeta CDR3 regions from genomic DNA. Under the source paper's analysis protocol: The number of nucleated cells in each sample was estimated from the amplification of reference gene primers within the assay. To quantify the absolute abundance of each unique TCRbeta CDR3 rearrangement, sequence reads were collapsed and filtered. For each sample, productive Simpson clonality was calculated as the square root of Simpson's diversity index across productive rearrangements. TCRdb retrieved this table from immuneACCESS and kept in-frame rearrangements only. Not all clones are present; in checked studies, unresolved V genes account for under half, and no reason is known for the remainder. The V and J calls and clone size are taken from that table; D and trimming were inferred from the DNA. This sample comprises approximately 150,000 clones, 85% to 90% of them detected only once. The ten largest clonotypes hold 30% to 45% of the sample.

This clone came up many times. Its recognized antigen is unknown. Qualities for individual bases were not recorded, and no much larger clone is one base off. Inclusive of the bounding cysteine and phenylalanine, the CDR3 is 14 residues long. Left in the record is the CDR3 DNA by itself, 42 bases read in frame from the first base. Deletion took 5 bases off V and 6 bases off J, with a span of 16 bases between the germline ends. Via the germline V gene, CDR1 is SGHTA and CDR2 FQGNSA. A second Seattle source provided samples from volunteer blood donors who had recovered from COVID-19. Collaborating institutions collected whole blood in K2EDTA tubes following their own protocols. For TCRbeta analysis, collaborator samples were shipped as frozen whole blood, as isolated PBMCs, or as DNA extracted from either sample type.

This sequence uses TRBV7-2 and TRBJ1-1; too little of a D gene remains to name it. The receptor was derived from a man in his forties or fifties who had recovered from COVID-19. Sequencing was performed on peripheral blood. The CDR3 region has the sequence CASSPPGSTPEAFF. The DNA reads TGTGCCAGCAGCCCCCCAGGCTCGACCCCTGAAGCTTTCTTT.